A single sample is the source of the 8 T cell receptor beta chains below, sequenced in a study of cytomegalovirus exposure and HLA in healthy donors. With 60 Vbeta and 13 Jbeta primers, the PCR was carried out. The data were produced by immunoSEQ multiplex PCR, yet TCRdb's version contains in-frame clones alone and is incomplete. The sample shows some 140,000 clones, 60% to 80% of them seen only once. Sequenced input: PBMCs. These receptors originate from a man under 40 in good health and CMV-seronegative.

The chain is built from TRBV13 and TRBJ1-1; D gene ambiguous. Trimming removed 1 base from V and 4 bases from J, with 10 bases in between. Germline V gene lookup returns CDR1 PRHDT and CDR2 FYEKMQ (reference sequence). CDR3 size: 14 residues. For the CDR3, the DNA is TGTGCCAGCAGCTTAGCCCAGACTACCACTGAAGCTTTCTTT. It translates to CASSLAQTTTEAFF.

V gene TRBV27 combines with J gene TRBJ2-5, with 11 nucleotides matching TRBD1. Trimming cost V 4 bases and J 7 bases; bases outside gene matches: 5. The CDR3 contains 14 residues. Germline-derived CDR1 and CDR2 are MNHEY and SMNVEV (reference sequence). The CDR3 bases are TGTGCCAGCAGTTCGGACAGGGGGCCGGCGACCCAGTACTTC. Its protein product is CASSSDRGPATQYF.

This clone was seen more than once but under ten times. The rearrangement joins TRBV30 to TRBJ1-5; D is undetermined. Germline-derived CDR1 and CDR2 are GTSNPN and SVGIG (reference sequence). Trimming removed 1 base from V and 6 bases from J, with 10 bases in between. This CDR3 comprises 13 residues. The CDR3 DNA reads as TGTGCCTGGAGTGGCGGCGCGAGTCAGCCCCAGCATTTT. This sequence encodes CAWSGGASQPQHF.

This clone has only a few counts. CDR3 in DNA: TGTGCCAGCAGCTTAGGCGTTGCAGGAAACTATGGCTACACCTTC. Translated: CASSLGVAGNYGYTF. The chain is built from TRBV7-9 and TRBJ1-2; D is undetermined. Germline lookup yields CDR1 SEHNR and CDR2 FQNEAQ (reference sequence). The germline V and J ends were trimmed by 1 base and 2 bases, with 11 bases remaining between them. The CDR3 runs to 15 residues.

The genes are TRBV29-1 and TRBJ2-4; TRBD1 matches 12 bases. J gave up 6 bases and V 4 bases, and 4 bases lay outside the gene matches. From germline, CDR1 is SQVTM and CDR2 ANQGSEA. CDR3 size: 14 residues. The chain's CDR3 is CSVGDRGHTNIQYF. CDR3 nucleotide sequence: TGCAGCGTTGGGGACAGGGGGCACACAAACATTCAGTACTTC.

This clone was counted between two and nine times. The chain couples TRBV25-1 to TRBJ2-1; 10 bases align to TRBD2. The V gene end was trimmed by 2 bases and the J gene end by 8 bases; junction bases not matched to a gene: 9. The germline V gene has CDR1 MGHDK and CDR2 SYGVNS. This CDR3 spans 16 amino acids. The CDR3 DNA reads as TGTGCCAGCAGTGAAGAGGCTAGCGGGAGATATGATGAGCAGTTCTTC. Translated, it gives CASSEEASGRYDEQFF.

This clone was counted a few times. This chain links TRBV6-5 with TRBJ2-7, with 10 bases that match TRBD1. The J segment lost 3 bases and the V segment lost 2 bases, leaving 4 bases of the junction unmatched. Per the germline V gene, CDR1 is MNHEY and CDR2 is SVGAGI. The CDR3 runs to 15 residues. The CDR3 is CASSYQGQGLYEQYF. The DNA of the CDR3 is TGTGCCAGCAGTTACCAGGGACAGGGGCTCTACGAGCAGTACTTC.

The chain uses TRBV5-8 and TRBJ1-2, with D perhaps TRBD1 (6 bases). The germline V and J ends were trimmed by 1 base and 6 bases, with 10 bases remaining between them. CDR1 is SGHTS, CDR2 YDEGEE, per germline. The CDR3 sequence is 13 residues long. CDR3 coding DNA: TGTGCCAGCAGCTTGCTACAGGGAAATGGCTACACCTTC. Translating gives CASSLLQGNGYTF.